Each of the 7 T cell receptor beta chains below was sequenced from the same sample in a study of T cells in Graves' hyperthyroidism and ophthalmopathy. RNA transcripts yielded amplified TCR beta CDR3 regions. When the TCR CDR3 underwent first-round RT-PCR, the HTBI primer set was used. TCRdb reanalysed the multiplex PCR reads using MiXCR and keeps one entry per CDR3 protein. The table includes 730,000 or so distinct CDR3 sequences, around 20% detected once. Sequencing was done on a sample of blood. The receptors come from a woman aged 45 to 65 with Graves' hyperthyroidism that later progressed to Graves' ophthalmopathy.

The chain has TRBV29-1 and TRBJ2-4; possible D gene TRBD1, 5 bases. The V end was cut by 4 bases, the J end by 9 bases, with 16 bases between. CDR1 and CDR2 (germline): SQVTM, ANQGSEA. This CDR3 spans 13 amino acids. The CDR3 nucleotides are TGCAGCGTTGGCGAGACAGATTCGGGCATTCAGTACTTC. Translating it yields CSVGETDSGIQYF.

The table lists this clonotype with many counts. The chain combines TRBV12-3 or TRBV12-4 with TRBJ2-3; perhaps TRBD2 as D (5 bases). V lost 7 bases, J lost 0 bases, and 11 bases lay in between. The CDR3 contains 14 residues. CDR3 sequence reads: CASKVGVSTDTQYF. For the CDR3, the DNA is TGTGCCAGCAAAGTGGGAGTTAGCACAGATACGCAGTATTTT.

This clonotype has a handful of counts. The rearrangement uses TRBV19 and TRBJ2-4; 8 bases are shared with TRBD1. V gave up 7 bases and J gave up 8 bases; unmatched junction bases: 13. The CDR3 has 15 residues. Germline loops: CDR1 LNHDA, CDR2 SQIVND (reference sequence). For the CDR3, the DNA is TGTGCCAGTACCTCAAGGCGGACAGGGTCGGACATTCAGTACTTC. This codes for CASTSRRTGSDIQYF.

This clonotype was detected a few times. The chain joins TRBV5-1 to TRBJ2-6; 7 bases match TRBD1. V lost 3 bases, J lost 0 bases, and 6 bases stayed unmatched. The CDR3 spans 17 residues. CDR1 SGHRS and CDR2 YFSETQ come from the germline V gene. CDR3 residues: CASSWTGLTSGANVLTF. In DNA, the CDR3 is TGCGCCAGCAGCTGGACAGGCCTCACCTCTGGGGCCAACGTCCTGACTTTC.

On this clonotype: This may be a read error, as it is one base from a much larger clone. V and J are TRBV7-8 and TRBJ2-1; possibly TRBD1 or TRBD2 for D (7 bases each). Between the trimmed V and J ends, which lost 5 bases and 5 bases, there was a span of 16 bases. This CDR3 is 15 amino acids long. Germline V gene sequence: CDR1 SGHVS, CDR2 FQNEAQ. In DNA form, the CDR3 reads TGTGCCAGCAGCCTCCAGGGGGGGGCCCACAATGAGCAGTTCTTC. Translated, it gives CASSLQGGAHNEQFF.

Ten or more counts support this clonotype. CDR3 nucleotides: TGTGCCAGCAGTTTACTACTCCCGAACACCGGGGAGCTGTTTTTT. This codes for CASSLLLPNTGELFF. V usage is TRBV12-3 or TRBV12-4 and J usage is TRBJ2-2, with unresolved D. This CDR3 region has 15 residues. The V end was cut by 2 bases, the J end by 0 bases, with 7 bases between.

The gene calls are TRBV5-1 and TRBJ1-1; D remains ambiguous. Between the trimmed V and J ends, which lost 1 base and 3 bases, there was a span of 7 bases. Germline assignment: CDR1 SGHRS and CDR2 YFSETQ. The length of the CDR3 is 13 residues. The CDR3: CASSLFADTEAFF. The DNA of the CDR3 is TGCGCCAGCAGCTTGTTTGCCGACACTGAAGCTTTCTTT.